This T cell receptor beta chain was profiled in a study of regulatory T cells in long-lasting Graves disease. Study observations and caveats: A limited number of samples was an acknowledged limitation. Public clonotype sharing was higher in persistent than newly diagnosed patients.

Assembly of TCR beta libraries relied on iRepertoire HTBI primers together with Arm-PCR of CDR3 regions. TCRdb reanalysed the multiplex PCR reads using MiXCR and keeps one entry per CDR3 protein. The sample holds roughly 560,000 distinct CDR3 sequences, about 11% seen once. Time point described: newly diagnosed GD, antithyroid drugs for less than 3 months. RNA extracted from PBMCs served as the sequencing template. This clonotype was observed a few times. Its antigen is undetermined. This sample was shared with a second study, whose subject was T cells in Graves' hyperthyroidism and ophthalmopathy. As reported in that work: The hyperthyroidism patients had all been newly diagnosed, and their disease duration was under 2 months. Their ages ranged from 18 to 65 years. Among clonotypes expanded in thyroid above 0.001, most were also found in blood.

The TCR sequence derives from a woman in her 30s with Graves disease. Source: peripheral blood mononuclear cells (PBMCs), taken at new diagnosis, from a patient treated with antithyroid drugs.

The CDR3 DNA is TGTGCCAGCAGCTACCGGACGCTCGACAATGAGCAGTTCTTC. Its protein product is CASSYRTLDNEQFF. The genes are TRBV7-9 and TRBJ2-1; D remains unclear. CDR3 length equals 14 residues. V lost 4 bases and J lost 5, with 12 bases in between. CDR1 is SEHNR and CDR2 is FQNEAQ in the germline V gene (reference sequence).